This passage covers 14 T cell receptor beta chains from one sample sequenced in a study of T cell responses to AZD1222 COVID-19 vaccine. Profiling relied on immunoSEQ multiplex PCR, and the TCRdb table lists in-frame clones only, not all of them. The table lists under 200,000 clones, 85% to 95% of them singletons, with 3.9% in the top ten. The specimen was peripheral blood, collected on day 0 of AZD1222 vaccination. These receptors originate from an adult in good health.

The chain couples TRBV10-3 to TRBJ2-5; 11 bases match TRBD2. With 4 bases clipped from V and 6 bases from J, the junction kept 13 bases outside the gene matches. Germline CDR1 is ENHRY and CDR2 is SYGVKD. The CDR3 has 17 amino acids. The CDR3 loop is CAISGGSGGAMEQTQYF. As DNA, the CDR3 is TGTGCCATCAGTGGGGGTAGCGGGGGGGCAATGGAGCAGACCCAGTACTTC.

This clone was recorded once. Relative to the germline gene, one junction end is altered; a read error may explain this. The rearrangement uses TRBV27 and TRBJ2-1; 12 bases line up with TRBD2. CDR3 size: 14 residues. The V gene's germline CDR1 is MNHEY and CDR2 SMNVEV (reference sequence). The CDR3 protein is CASAGTSGYSEQFF. The CDR3 DNA follows: TGTGCCAGCGCCGGGACTAGCGGGTACAGTGAGCAGTTCTTC.

The chain couples TRBV12-5 to TRBJ2-2, with D possibly matching TRBD2 (5 bases). The CDR3 has 15 residues. Per the germline V gene, CDR1 is LGHNT and CDR2 is FRNRAP. Trimming stripped 1 base from V and 3 bases from J, with 9 bases between. As DNA, the CDR3 is TGTGCTAGTGGTTTGGCCCTCGGGGACACCGGGGAGCTGTTTTTT. This translates into CASGLALGDTGELFF.

V usage is TRBV24-1 and J usage is TRBJ2-7, with unresolved D. There are 13 residues in the CDR3. CDR1 and CDR2 from the germline V gene are KGHDR and SFDVKD. Trimming took 4 bases from V and 0 from J, leaving 6 bases between them. The DNA for the CDR3 is TGTGCCACCAGTGACAGCCACTCCTACGAGCAGTACTTC. Translating it yields CATSDSHSYEQYF.

V and J are TRBV5-1 and TRBJ1-2; maybe TRBD1 (6 bases). Germline lookup yields CDR1 SGHRS and CDR2 YFSETQ. Trimming cost V 4 bases and J 8 bases, with 12 bases left between them. The CDR3 length is 12 residues. The CDR3 spells CASSEQGKGYTF. In DNA, the CDR3 is TGCGCCAGCAGCGAACAGGGAAAAGGCTACACCTTC.

The chain has TRBV4-1 and TRBJ1-2, with a weak D call TRBD1 (6 bases). Trimming left V 4 bases short and J 3 bases short, with 12 bases between. There are 14 residues in the CDR3. Germline CDR1 reads MGHRA; CDR2 reads YSYEKL. Written as DNA, the CDR3 is TGCGCCAGCAGCCCCATAGGGGGGGACTATGGCTACACCTTC. This codes for CASSPIGGDYGYTF.

This chain joins TRBV12-5 and TRBJ2-7; 7 bases are shared with TRBD2. This CDR3 contains 15 residues. Germline V gene data show CDR1 as LGHNT and CDR2 as FRNRAP. V shed 3 bases and J 5 bases; nucleotides not matched to a gene: 10. CDR3 amino acids: CASGFPTGGFDEQYF. The CDR3 nucleotides are TGTGCTAGTGGTTTTCCGACGGGAGGTTTTGACGAGCAGTACTTC.

V is TRBV4-1 and J is TRBJ2-7; 7 bases are shared with TRBD2. From germline, CDR1 is MGHRA and CDR2 YSYEKL. Trimming took 5 bases from V and 4 from J; bases not matched to a gene: 8. CDR3 length: 14 amino acids. The DNA for the CDR3 is TGCGCCAGCAGCGATTCTAGCGGACTTTACGAGCAGTACTTC. It translates to CASSDSSGLYEQYF.

This chain links TRBV5-1 with TRBJ2-7; 7 nucleotides agree with TRBD2. The CDR3 covers 13 residues. The V gene's germline CDR1 is SGHRS and CDR2 YFSETQ. After removal of 4 bases from V and 4 bases from J, the junction contained 5 bases not matched to a gene. The CDR3 DNA sequence: TGCGCCAGCAGCCCCAGGGAGGGATACGAGCAGTACTTC. Its protein is CASSPREGYEQYF.

This chain connects TRBV9 to TRBJ2-1; D is uncertain. The germline V gene encodes CDR1 SGDLS and CDR2 YYNGEE. The CDR3 length is 15 residues. V shed 0 bases and J shed 4 bases, with 11 bases lying between them. CDR3 residues: CASSVGTPRYNEQFF. The CDR3 nucleotides read TGTGCCAGCAGCGTAGGGACCCCCCGTTACAATGAGCAGTTCTTC.

The chain employs TRBV5-1 and TRBJ1-5, with D possibly being TRBD1 (5 bases). Germline V gene sequence: CDR1 SGHRS, CDR2 YFSETQ. V was trimmed by 4 bases and J by 2 bases, leaving 16 bases between them. The CDR3 runs to 16 residues. In DNA, the CDR3 is TGCGCCAGCAGCCCCGGGACCTCGGGCGGCAATCAGCCCCAGCATTTT. Translating gives CASSPGTSGGNQPQHF.

This chain links TRBV21-1 with TRBJ2-7. TRBV21-1 is annotated as a pseudogene. This CDR3 has 13 residues. The CDR3 bases are TGTGCCAGCAGCGGACGGACCCCCTACGAGCAGTACTTC. Residues: CASSGRTPYEQYF.

This chain joins TRBV5-1 and TRBJ2-1, with 9 bases lining up with TRBD2. The trim removed 5 bases at V and 7 bases at J, leaving 13 bases unmatched. The V gene's germline CDR1 is SGHRS and CDR2 YFSETQ. The CDR3 totals 16 residues. CDR3 protein: CASSPVGREGQNEQFF. CDR3 DNA sequence: TGCGCCAGCAGTCCCGTGGGGCGGGAGGGCCAAAATGAGCAGTTCTTC.

The chain has TRBV5-1 and TRBJ2-2, with TRBD2 identical over 7 bases. This CDR3 is built from 16 residues. The germline gives CDR1 SGHRS, CDR2 YFSETQ. Trimming cost V 4 bases and J 1 base; bases outside gene matches: 7. The CDR3 sequence is CASSPRDYMNTGELFF. The CDR3 DNA reads as TGCGCCAGCAGCCCCAGGGACTATATGAACACCGGGGAGCTGTTTTTT.